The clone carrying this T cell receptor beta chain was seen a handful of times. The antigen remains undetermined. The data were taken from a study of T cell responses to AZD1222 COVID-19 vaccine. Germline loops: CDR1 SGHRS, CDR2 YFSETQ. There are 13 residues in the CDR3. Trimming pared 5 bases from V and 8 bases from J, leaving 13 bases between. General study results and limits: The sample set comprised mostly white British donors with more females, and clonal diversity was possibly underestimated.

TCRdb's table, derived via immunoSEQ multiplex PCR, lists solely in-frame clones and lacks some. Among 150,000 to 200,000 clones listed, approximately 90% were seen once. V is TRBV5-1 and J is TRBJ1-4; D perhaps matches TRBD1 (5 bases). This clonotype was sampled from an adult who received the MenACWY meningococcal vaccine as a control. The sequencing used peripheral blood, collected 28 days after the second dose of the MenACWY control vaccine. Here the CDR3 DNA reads TGCGCCAGCAGATTCAGGGTAGGGGAAAAACTGTTTTTT. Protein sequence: CASRFRVGEKLFF.